A single sample gave rise to the 13 T cell receptor beta chains below, sequenced in a study of STAT3 mutations in large granular lymphocyte leukemia (dated by TCRdb to about 2019). The method behind the library was the immunoSEQ multiplex PCR assay. The source is immuneACCESS, and TCRdb retained only in-frame sequences with V and J called. Part of the clones is not carried over; for the studies checked, unresolved V genes explain less than half of this, and the remainder is unexplained. A total of around 10,000 clones appear in this sample, approximately 90% of them only once. Around 35% of the sample comes from the top ten. The antigens these receptors bind are not known. Paper-wide results and their limitations: At least one immunodominant TCRbeta clonotype was identified in every T-LGLL patient, and multiple immunodominant subclonotypes were identified in about half of the T-LGLL patients.

Sequencing was carried out using peripheral blood mononuclear cells. These receptors were taken from a man in his sixties with T-cell large granular lymphocyte leukemia. Some clones in this sample may be carry-over from other donors' samples. The age is the age at diagnosis.

The rearrangement links TRBV6-5 to TRBJ2-7, with a tentative D call TRBD1 (6 bases). Looked up from germline, CDR1 is MNHEY and CDR2 is SVGAGI. There are 14 residues in the CDR3. V was pared by 5 bases and J by 5 bases, with 16 bases between. Here the CDR3 DNA reads TGTGCCAGCAGTCCACAGATACACAGGGACGAGCAGTACTTC. Its translation is CASSPQIHRDEQYF.

This sequence joins TRBV18 and TRBJ2-1; D unresolved. V gave up 5 bases and J gave up 0 bases, with 14 bases separating them. Germline assignment: CDR1 KGHSH and CDR2 LQKENI. The CDR3 has 16 residues. This chain's CDR3 is CASSSTLLSSYNEQFF. The CDR3 nucleotides read TGTGCCAGCTCATCGACCCTCCTGAGCTCCTACAATGAGCAGTTCTTC.

The chain carries TRBV19 and TRBJ1-1; 7 nucleotides line up with TRBD1. Germline V lookup: CDR1 LNHDA, CDR2 SQIVND (reference sequence). J was trimmed by 4 bases and V by 10 bases; bases with no gene match: 9. This CDR3 has 13 residues. CDR3 DNA: TGTGCCACTAAGACAGGGTTCGGCACTGAAGCTTTCTTT. Its translation is CATKTGFGTEAFF.

The chain recombines TRBV5-4 with TRBJ2-1; D call uncertain. This CDR3 spans 11 amino acids. The V end was cut by 2 bases, the J end by 7 bases, with 4 bases between. CDR1 is SGHNT, CDR2 YYREEE, per germline (reference sequence). CDR3 region: CASSLTNEQFF. The DNA of the CDR3 is TGTGCCAGCAGCTTAACGAATGAGCAGTTCTTC.

V is TRBV9 and J is TRBJ2-7; tentative D call: TRBD1 (6 bases). Trimming cost V 4 bases and J 4 bases, with 9 bases left between them. Germline loops: CDR1 SGDLS, CDR2 YYNGEE. This CDR3 has 12 residues. CDR3 region: CASSLDSYEQYF. DNA for the CDR3: TGTGCCAGCAGCCTGGACAGTTACGAGCAGTACTTC.

The chain is built from TRBV29-1 and TRBJ2-7; 8 nucleotides agree with TRBD2. Germline V gene sequence: CDR1 SQVTM, CDR2 ANQGSEA. J was trimmed by 7 bases and V by 6 bases; bases with no gene match: 14. The CDR3 is 14 amino acids. CDR3 coding DNA: TGCAGCGTACAGGAGCGGGGGCGTTCTGAAGAGCAGTACTTC. This encodes CSVQERGRSEEQYF.

V gene TRBV30 combines with J gene TRBJ1-4; 10 bases match TRBD1. The CDR3 is 14 amino acids. The trim removed 7 bases at V and 7 bases at J, leaving 9 bases unmatched. CDR1 is GTSNPN, CDR2 SVGIG, per germline (reference sequence). DNA for the CDR3: TGTGCCTTGCCCTCCGGGACAGGGGCTGAAAAACTGTTTTTT. Encoded protein: CALPSGTGAEKLFF.

The chain combines TRBV9 with TRBJ2-2; 7 positions match TRBD1. V gave up 0 bases and J gave up 4 bases; unmatched junction bases: 6. The CDR3 contains 16 residues. Germline-derived CDR1 and CDR2 are SGDLS and YYNGEE. CDR3 nucleotide sequence: TGTGCCAGCAGCGTAGGGCGGACAGGTCCCACCGGGGAGCTGTTTTTT. It encodes CASSVGRTGPTGELFF.

V usage is TRBV11-1 and J usage is TRBJ1-2; the D is unclear. Germline assignment: CDR1 SGHAT and CDR2 FQDESV (reference sequence). This CDR3 region has 13 residues. Trimming pared 2 bases from V and 8 bases from J, leaving 12 bases between. CDR3 nucleotide sequence: TGTGCCAGCAGCTTAAGTCCCACAATAGGCTACACCTTC. This sequence encodes CASSLSPTIGYTF.

CDR3 protein: CASSLSGVGELFF. CDR3 DNA: TGTGCCAGCAGCTTGTCCGGGGTCGGGGAGCTGTTTTTT. The rearrangement joins TRBV7-2 to TRBJ2-2; the D gene is possibly TRBD2 (5 bases). Trimming shortened V by 3 bases and J by 7 bases, and 9 bases separated the two germline ends. This CDR3 is built from 13 residues. Germline loops: CDR1 SGHTA, CDR2 FQGNSA.

The chain carries TRBV25-1 and TRBJ2-3; 8 positions agree with TRBD2. Losses at the gene ends were 7 bases for V and 3 bases for J; bases not matched to a gene: 6. CDR1 is MGHDK and CDR2 is SYGVNS in the germline V gene. The CDR3 covers 14 residues. The CDR3 loop is CASKREGLTDTQYF. CDR3 in DNA: TGTGCCAGCAAACGGGAGGGCTTAACAGATACGCAGTATTTT. The full variable domain, its missing parts supplied by reference TRBV25-1 and TRBJ2-3, is EADIYQTPRYLVIGTGKKITLECSQTMGHDKMYWYQQDPGMELHLIHYSYGVNSTEKGDLSSESTVSRIRTEHFPLTLESARPSHTSQYLCASKREGLTDTQYFGPGTRLTVL.

V gene TRBV5-4 combines with J gene TRBJ1-2, with 8 bases lining up with TRBD1. J gave up 8 bases and V 3 bases, and 9 bases lay outside the gene matches. The CDR3 is 14 amino acids. In germline, CDR1 is SGHNT, CDR2 YYREEE (reference sequence). This CDR3 reads CASSSNQGAGGYTF. The CDR3 nucleotides are TGTGCCAGCAGCTCAAACCAGGGGGCGGGCGGCTACACCTTC. The full variable domain, in which reference TRBV5-4 and TRBJ1-2 provide the parts outside the CDR3, is ETGVTQSPTHLIKTRGQQVTLRCSSQSGHNTVSWYQQALGQGPQFIFQYYREEENGRGNFPPRFSGLQFPNYSSELNVNALELDDSALYLCASSSNQGAGGYTFGSGTRLTVV.

This clone appeared once. This rearrangement joins TRBV19 to TRBJ1-5, with 7 bases that match TRBD1. Germline CDR1 LNHDA, CDR2 SQIVND (reference sequence). Trimming took 1 base from V and 2 from J; bases not matched to a gene: 11. The CDR3 runs 18 residues. The CDR3 loop reads CASSIGGQGQAGNQPQHF. The CDR3 DNA reads TGTGCCAGTAGTATAGGAGGCCAAGGACAGGCGGGCAATCAGCCCCAGCATTTT. The full variable domain, rest sourced from reference TRBV19 and TRBJ1-5, is DGGITQSPKYLFRKEGQNVTLSCEQNLNHDAMYWYRQDPGQGLRLIYYSQIVNDFQKGDIAEGYSVSREKKESFPLTVTSAQKNPTAFYLCASSIGGQGQAGNQPQHFGDGTRLSIL.